Presented here are 25 T cell receptor beta chains from one specimen sequenced in a study of T cell responses to AZD1222 COVID-19 vaccine. Sequenced by immunoSEQ multiplex PCR; TCRdb stores in-frame clones only, minus some. The table lists 100,000 to 150,000 clones, approximately 85% of them singletons. This material consisted of peripheral blood, taken on day 0 of AZD1222 vaccination. The receptors come from an adult in good health.

The chain couples TRBV6-5 to TRBJ1-5; D is unresolved. V was shortened by 8 bases and J by 2 bases, with 7 bases between the two germline ends. CDR1 MNHEY and CDR2 SVGAGI come from the germline V gene. There are 12 residues in the CDR3. The CDR3 DNA follows: TGTGCCAGCGGAGTAGGCAATCAGCCCCAGCATTTT. Translation gives CASGVGNQPQHF.

The chain combines TRBV7-2 with TRBJ2-4; D is ambiguous. Germline CDR1 reads SGHTA; CDR2 reads FQGNSA. The CDR3 is 11 residues long. V shed 1 base and J shed 8 bases, with 3 bases lying between them. The CDR3 spells CASSLGDIQYF. For the CDR3, the DNA is TGTGCCAGCAGCTTAGGCGACATTCAGTACTTC.

The chain couples TRBV3-1 (or the pseudogene TRBV3-2) to TRBJ1-1; D not certain. Trimming pared 4 bases from V and 2 bases from J, leaving 8 bases between. The CDR3 runs 13 residues. Germline V lookup: CDR1 LGHDT, CDR2 YNNKEL (reference sequence). The CDR3 DNA follows: TGTGCCAGCAGCCCTACGCCAAACACTGAAGCTTTCTTT. Protein sequence: CASSPTPNTEAFF.

The genes are TRBV30 and TRBJ1-5; no firm D call. Trimming removed 3 bases at V and 0 bases at J, with 24 bases between. The CDR3 has 19 residues. The germline CDR1 and CDR2 sequences are GTSNPN and SVGIG (reference sequence). The CDR3 reads CAWSDPAGSSWSSNQPQHF. The CDR3 DNA sequence: TGTGCCTGGAGCGACCCGGCGGGGTCGTCGTGGAGTAGCAATCAGCCCCAGCATTTT.

This rearrangement joins TRBV6-5 to TRBJ1-3; TRBD1 matches at 8 bases. CDR3 size: 15 residues. After removal of 6 bases from V and 4 bases from J, the junction contained 8 bases not matched to a gene. CDR1 and CDR2 from the germline V gene are MNHEY and SVGAGI. CDR3 sequence: CASSTTRQGGNTIYF. The CDR3 nucleotides read TGTGCCAGCAGCACTACCCGACAGGGGGGAAACACCATATATTTT.

The gene calls are TRBV6-2 or TRBV6-3 and TRBJ2-7, with D unclear. V was pared by 4 bases and J by 1 base, with 5 bases between. CDR1 and CDR2 (germline): MNHEY, SVGEGT. CDR3 length: 12 amino acids. As DNA, the CDR3 is TGTGCCAGCAGTTTTTTATCCTACGAGCAGTACTTC. The encoded protein is CASSFLSYEQYF.

This chain links TRBV27 with TRBJ2-1, with D unresolved. Trimming removed 11 bases from V and 4 bases from J, with 18 bases in between. The CDR3 extends over 14 amino acids. From germline, CDR1 is MNHEY and CDR2 SMNVEV (reference sequence). CDR3 loop: CAPSPSPTYNEQFF. Written as DNA, the CDR3 is TGTGCCCCGTCCCCGAGCCCCACTTACAATGAGCAGTTCTTC.

This chain connects TRBV19 to TRBJ2-7, with 8 nucleotides matching TRBD1. The CDR3 is made up of 17 amino acids. The J segment lost 0 bases and the V segment lost 0 bases, leaving 7 bases of the junction unmatched. Per the germline V gene, CDR1 is LNHDA and CDR2 is SQIVND (reference sequence). The CDR3 nucleotides are TGTGCCAGTAGTATAGATGGGGGGACAGGCCTCTCCTACGAGCAGTACTTC. Its protein is CASSIDGGTGLSYEQYF.

The chain has TRBV5-4 and TRBJ1-6, with 8 bases lining up with TRBD1. The germline gives CDR1 SGHNT, CDR2 YYREEE (reference sequence). The CDR3 loop spans 14 amino acids. The J segment lost 6 bases and the V segment lost 5 bases, leaving 4 bases of the junction unmatched. The CDR3 DNA sequence: TGTGCCAGCAGTCCTGACAGGGGTAATTCACCCCTCCACTTT. Encoded protein: CASSPDRGNSPLHF.

The chain couples TRBV19 to TRBJ2-3; 10 positions match TRBD2. The CDR3 spans 17 residues. The germline V gene has CDR1 LNHDA and CDR2 SQIVND (reference sequence). Germline trimming cut 5 bases from V and 3 bases from J; bases unmatched to any gene: 11. Here the CDR3 reads CASSPSLLAGETDTQYF. CDR3 in DNA: TGTGCCAGTAGTCCTTCCCTCCTAGCGGGAGAAACAGATACGCAGTATTTT.

The V and J genes are TRBV7-8 and TRBJ1-1, with D perhaps TRBD1 (6 bases). The V gene lost 6 bases and the J gene lost 1 base, with 12 bases spanning the gap. The CDR3 contains 14 residues. CDR1 and CDR2 (germline): SGHVS, FQNEAQ. CDR3 region: CASRYRAWNTEAFF. CDR3 DNA: TGTGCCAGCAGATACAGGGCTTGGAACACTGAAGCTTTCTTT.

Here the CDR3 DNA reads TGTGCCAGTAGTAAGGCAGGGGGGGGCACAGATACGCAGTATTTT. This encodes CASSKAGGGTDTQYF. The V gene is TRBV19, the J gene TRBJ2-3; D is possibly TRBD1 or TRBD2 (7 bases each). Trimming removed 4 bases at V and 1 base at J, with 12 bases between. The CDR3 spans 15 residues. Germline CDR1 and CDR2: LNHDA and SQIVND (reference sequence).

The V call is TRBV5-4, the J call TRBJ1-2; D is undetermined. CDR1 and CDR2 (germline): SGHNT, YYREEE (reference sequence). V was trimmed by 2 bases and J by 6 bases, leaving 11 bases between them. The CDR3 contains 13 residues. In DNA form, the CDR3 reads TGTGCCAGCAGCTTCGAGTACACGAATGGCTACACCTTC. This translates into CASSFEYTNGYTF.

The rearrangement links TRBV2 to TRBJ1-6; maybe TRBD1 (6 bases). Trimming took 1 base from V and 10 from J, leaving 14 bases between them. This CDR3 has 15 residues. Per germline, CDR1 SNHLY and CDR2 FYNNEI. CDR3: CASSEGWAGVSPLHF. CDR3 nucleotide sequence: TGTGCCAGCAGTGAAGGATGGGCAGGGGTCTCACCCCTCCACTTT.

This chain connects TRBV2 to TRBJ2-1; no clear D gene. The CDR3 consists of 12 residues. Trimming pared 4 bases from V and 4 bases from J, leaving 5 bases between. The germline V gene encodes CDR1 SNHLY and CDR2 FYNNEI. DNA of the CDR3: TGTGCCAGCAGTGTAGTTTACAATGAGCAGTTCTTC. Its protein is CASSVVYNEQFF.

This clone was recorded a few times. The V gene is TRBV10-1, the J gene TRBJ2-2; D is unresolved. The V end lost 0 bases, the J end lost 1 base, and 6 bases lay between the germline ends. The CDR3 runs to 15 residues. Germline lookup yields CDR1 WNHNN and CDR2 SYGVQD (reference sequence). The CDR3, as DNA: TGCGCCAGCAGTGAGTCGGCAAGGAACACCGGGGAGCTGTTTTTT. Translation: CASSESARNTGELFF.

This clone occurred once. The gene calls are TRBV3-1 (or the pseudogene TRBV3-2) and TRBJ1-2; D gene ambiguous. CDR3 length: 15 residues. Germline CDR1 is LGHDT and CDR2 is YNNKEL (reference sequence). V lost 0 bases and J lost 3, with 11 bases in between. CDR3: CASSQEHSDYYGYTF. The CDR3 coding sequence is TGTGCCAGCAGCCAAGAACACAGTGACTACTATGGCTACACCTTC.

The chain combines TRBV5-1 with TRBJ1-1; D is ambiguous. Germline V gene lookup returns CDR1 SGHRS and CDR2 YFSETQ. This CDR3 has 14 residues. The V end was cut by 0 bases, the J end by 4 bases, with 10 bases between. DNA for the CDR3: TGCGCCAGCAGCTTGGTGGGAAGAAGCACTGAAGCTTTCTTT. Its protein is CASSLVGRSTEAFF.

The rearrangement links TRBV20-1 to TRBJ1-5; D not resolved. V lost 3 bases and J 4 bases, leaving 10 bases between the germline ends. Per the germline V gene, CDR1 is DFQATT and CDR2 is SNEGSKA (reference sequence). CDR3 length: 13 residues. CDR3 nucleotide sequence: TGCAGTGCTAGTTCTGGGATGAATCAGCCCCAGCATTTT. Encoded protein: CSASSGMNQPQHF.

J is TRBJ2-3 and V is TRBV20-1; the D call may be TRBD1 or TRBD2 (5 bases each). Germline CDR1 reads DFQATT; CDR2 reads SNEGSKA (reference sequence). The CDR3 consists of 11 residues. V was clipped by 5 bases and J by 14 bases, with 17 bases between them. The CDR3 DNA reads TGCAGTGCTCCCGGGACCAGGGAACGGTATTTT. Its protein product is CSAPGTRERYF.

The chain uses TRBV3-1 (or the pseudogene TRBV3-2) and TRBJ2-2; TRBD2 matches at 8 bases. The length of the CDR3 is 15 residues. Germline V gene data show CDR1 as LGHDT and CDR2 as YNNKEL (reference sequence). Trimming cost V 4 bases and J 4 bases; bases outside gene matches: 5. The CDR3 is CASSPGGSGTGELFF. In DNA form, the CDR3 reads TGTGCCAGCAGCCCGGGAGGGTCGGGCACCGGGGAGCTGTTTTTT.

The chain uses TRBV4-2 and TRBJ2-3; 7 bases agree with TRBD2. The V segment lost 5 bases and the J segment 2 bases; nucleotides outside the gene matches: 10. This CDR3 has 16 amino acids. CDR1 is LGHNA and CDR2 is YNFKEQ in the germline V gene. The CDR3 loop is CASSSRRGGNTDTQYF. The CDR3 nucleotides read TGTGCCAGCAGCTCCCGCCGCGGGGGTAACACAGATACGCAGTATTTT.

The chain combines TRBV19 with TRBJ2-3; 8 bases line up with TRBD2. J lost 7 bases, V lost 5 bases, and 5 bases had no gene match. CDR3 length: 13 amino acids. The germline CDR1 and CDR2 sequences are LNHDA and SQIVND (reference sequence). In nucleotides, the CDR3 is TGTGCCAGTAGTGTAGGGACTAGTTATACGCAGTATTTT. Translating gives CASSVGTSYTQYF.

This chain joins TRBV9 and TRBJ2-5; 8 bases line up with TRBD2. J lost 2 bases, V lost 0 bases, and 3 bases had no gene match. The CDR3 consists of 15 residues. Germline V CDR1 and CDR2: SGDLS, YYNGEE. CDR3: CASSVDGGAQETQYF. The DNA of the CDR3 is TGTGCCAGCAGCGTAGACGGGGGGGCTCAAGAGACCCAGTACTTC.

The chain combines TRBV5-8 with TRBJ2-5; 10 nucleotides match TRBD1. Germline trimming cut 7 bases from V and 5 bases from J; bases unmatched to any gene: 11. CDR3 length: 15 residues. The germline CDR1 and CDR2 sequences are SGHTS and YDEGEE. The CDR3 DNA reads as TGTGCCAGCGTCCCGGGACAGGGGCCCTTGGAGACCCAGTACTTC. Translating gives CASVPGQGPLETQYF.